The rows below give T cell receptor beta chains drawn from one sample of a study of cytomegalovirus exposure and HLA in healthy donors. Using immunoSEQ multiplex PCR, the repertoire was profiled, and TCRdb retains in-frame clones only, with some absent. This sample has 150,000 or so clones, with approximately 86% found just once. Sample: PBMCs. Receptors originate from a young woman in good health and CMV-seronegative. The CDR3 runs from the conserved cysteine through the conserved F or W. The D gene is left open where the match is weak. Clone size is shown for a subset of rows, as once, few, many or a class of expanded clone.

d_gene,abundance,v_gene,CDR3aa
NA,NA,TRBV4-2,CASSQGGGVYEQYF
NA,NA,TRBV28,CASSLPLPVNQPQHF
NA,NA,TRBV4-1,CASSQGGAESTDTQYF
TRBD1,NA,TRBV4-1,CASSQYDRGNQPQHF
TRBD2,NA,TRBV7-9,CSSSRLAGAGELFF
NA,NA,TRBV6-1,CASSERERGRFSTDTQYF
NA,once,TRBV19,CARIFSDSEETQYF
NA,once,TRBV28,CASRELQGSGANVLTF
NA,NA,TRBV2,CASSEPGRAFGYEQYF
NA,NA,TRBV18,CASSPPLGQEREYF
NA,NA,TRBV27,CASGGTDTQYF
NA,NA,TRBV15,CATSRGHGFRNEKLFF
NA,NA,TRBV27,CASSFHGGAEAFF
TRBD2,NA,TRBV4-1,CASSFPLGTSSYNEQFF
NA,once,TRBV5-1,CASSLEQGNTGELFF
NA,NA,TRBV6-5,CASSYPPTNEQYF
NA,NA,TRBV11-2,CASSPLRQYNEQFF
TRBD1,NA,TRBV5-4,CASSYGTGPNTEAFF
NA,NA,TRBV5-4,CASSSPSRTANGYTF
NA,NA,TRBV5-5,CASSLWGDPYEQYF
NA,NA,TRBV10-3,CAISVGQGLNGELFF
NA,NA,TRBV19,CASSRRDTEAFF
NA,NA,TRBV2,CASSELGGGPDTQYF
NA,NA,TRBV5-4,CASSLLGQRLGGELFF
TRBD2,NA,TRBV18,CASSPPPYGTSANEQFF
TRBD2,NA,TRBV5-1,CASSLRGLAGRYSSYEQYF
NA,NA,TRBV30,CAWSPEGRRQPQHF
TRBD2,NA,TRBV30,CAWRGWREWKETQYF